This entry describes one T cell receptor beta chain. Its specificity is unknown. These data come from a study of PD-1 blockade in classical Hodgkin lymphoma. Brentuximab vedotin exposure varied, and every patient relapsed after autologous stem cell transplantation. Overall study findings and caveats: By C4D1 there was a significant rise in CD4+ TCR diversity but not in CD8+ TCR diversity. The study found complete responders had baseline diversity similar to newly diagnosed patients.

Data came from immunoSEQ multiplex PCR; TCRdb stores just in-frame clones and leaves some out. The table shows about 150,000 clones, with nearly 80% occurring only once. This CDR3 contains 16 residues. Per germline, CDR1 MGHRA and CDR2 YSYEKL. V gave up 2 bases and J gave up 0 bases, with 10 bases separating them. This TCR was recovered from a human donor with classical Hodgkin lymphoma. V and J are TRBV4-1 and TRBJ1-4, with TRBD1 as a possible D gene (6 bases). Sequences were derived from peripheral blood mononuclear cells (PBMCs), sampled before the second cycle of nivolumab. The CDR3 bases are TGCGCCAGCAGCCAAAAAGGGGGGGCAACTAATGAAAAACTGTTTTTT. It encodes CASSQKGGATNEKLFF.